This entry concerns a single TCR beta chain. The data originate from a study of blood T cell repertoires in COVID-19. Study at large: Sites in the United States, Italy and Spain provided acute and convalescent COVID-19 samples. Nucleic acid was either cDNA or gDNA, and it came from T cells, B-cell-depleted T cells, or PBMCs.

In the study's own analysis: Reference gene primer amplification gave estimated nucleated cell counts. Assay: immunoSEQ multiplex PCR; the TCRdb copy retains only in-frame clones and omits some. D and trimming come from the DNA, and the V and J calls and clone size come from that table. The top ten clones hold roughly 19% of a sample with roughly 100,000 clones, about 76% of them seen once. Trimming stripped 3 bases from V and 4 bases from J, with 24 bases between. Germline CDR1 is MNHEY and CDR2 is SVGEGT. The CDR3 sequence is 19 residues long. This chain links TRBV6-2 or TRBV6-3 with TRBJ2-2, with D possibly being TRBD2 (6 bases). The clonotype was recovered from a woman aged 70-85 years with acute or convalescent COVID-19. Material: peripheral blood. The CDR3 loop is CASSYHGSGPRDGTGELFF. The DNA of the CDR3 is TGTGCCAGCAGTTATCATGGGAGCGGGCCTAGGGATGGCACCGGGGAGCTGTTTTTT.